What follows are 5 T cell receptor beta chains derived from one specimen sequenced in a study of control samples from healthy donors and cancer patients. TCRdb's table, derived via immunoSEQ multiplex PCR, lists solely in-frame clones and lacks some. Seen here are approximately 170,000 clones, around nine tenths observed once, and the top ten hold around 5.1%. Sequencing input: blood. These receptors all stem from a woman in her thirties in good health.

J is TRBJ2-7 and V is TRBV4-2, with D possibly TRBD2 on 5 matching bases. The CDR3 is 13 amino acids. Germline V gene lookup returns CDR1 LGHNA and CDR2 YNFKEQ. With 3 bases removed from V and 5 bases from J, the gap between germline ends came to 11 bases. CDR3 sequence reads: CASSQEEIDEQYF. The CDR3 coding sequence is TGTGCCAGCAGCCAGGAGGAGATCGACGAGCAGTACTTC.

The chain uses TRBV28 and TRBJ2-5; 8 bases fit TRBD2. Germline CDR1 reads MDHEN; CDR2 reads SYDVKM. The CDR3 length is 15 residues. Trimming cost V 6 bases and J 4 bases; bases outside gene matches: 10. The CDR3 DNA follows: TGTGCCAGCAGGAGTAGCGGGAAAGGAAGAGAGACCCAGTACTTC. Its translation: CASRSSGKGRETQYF.

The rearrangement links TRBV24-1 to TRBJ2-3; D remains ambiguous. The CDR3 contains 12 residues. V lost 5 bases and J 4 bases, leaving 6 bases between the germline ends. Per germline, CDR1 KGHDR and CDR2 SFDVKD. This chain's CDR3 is CATSGPPDTQYF. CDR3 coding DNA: TGTGCCACCAGTGGCCCCCCAGATACGCAGTATTTT.

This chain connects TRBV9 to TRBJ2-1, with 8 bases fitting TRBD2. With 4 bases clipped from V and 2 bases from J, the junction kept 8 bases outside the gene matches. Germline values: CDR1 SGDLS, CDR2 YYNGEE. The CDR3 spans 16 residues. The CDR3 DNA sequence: TGTGCCAGCAGCTCCTATGCGGGACTAGCCTACAATGAGCAGTTCTTC. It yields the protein CASSSYAGLAYNEQFF.

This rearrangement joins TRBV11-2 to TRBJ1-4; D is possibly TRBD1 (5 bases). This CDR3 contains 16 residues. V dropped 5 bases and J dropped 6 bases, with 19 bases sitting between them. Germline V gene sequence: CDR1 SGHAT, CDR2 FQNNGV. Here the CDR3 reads CASSRGEGVEDEKLFF. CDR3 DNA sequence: TGTGCCAGCAGCCGAGGGGAGGGCGTCGAGGATGAAAAACTGTTTTTT.